This T cell receptor (beta chain) was recorded in a study of blood T cell repertoires in COVID-19. In germline, CDR1 is SGHTA, CDR2 FQGNSA. V lost 3 bases and J lost 5, with 11 bases in between. The CDR3 has 14 amino acids. The authors' processing: Estimates of nucleated cell counts were drawn from the amplification of reference gene primers. Assay: immunoSEQ multiplex PCR; the TCRdb copy retains only in-frame clones and omits some. That table gives V, J and clone size, and the DNA gave D and trimming. The table lists fewer than 250,000 clones, roughly 84% of them singletons. V is TRBV7-2 and J is TRBJ2-1; D possibly corresponds to TRBD2 (6 bases). This TCR came from a woman younger than 45 who had been exposed to COVID-19. The specimen sequenced was PBMCs or T cells enriched from blood (not recorded which). The CDR3 here is CASSLGLGNNEQFF. The CDR3 DNA reads TGTGCCAGCAGCTTGGGACTTGGGAACAATGAGCAGTTCTTC.